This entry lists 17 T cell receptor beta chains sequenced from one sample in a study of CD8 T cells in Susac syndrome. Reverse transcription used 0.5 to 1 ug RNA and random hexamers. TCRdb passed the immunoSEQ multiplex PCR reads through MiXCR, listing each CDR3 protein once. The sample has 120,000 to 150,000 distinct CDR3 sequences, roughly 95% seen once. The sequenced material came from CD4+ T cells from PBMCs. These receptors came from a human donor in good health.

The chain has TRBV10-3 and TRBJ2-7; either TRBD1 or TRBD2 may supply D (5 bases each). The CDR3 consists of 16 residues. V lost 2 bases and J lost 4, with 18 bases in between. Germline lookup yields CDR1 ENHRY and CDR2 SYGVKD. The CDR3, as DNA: TGTGCCATCAGTGAGACAACCGGGGCCGGCGCTTACGAGCAGTACTTC. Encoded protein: CAISETTGAGAYEQYF.

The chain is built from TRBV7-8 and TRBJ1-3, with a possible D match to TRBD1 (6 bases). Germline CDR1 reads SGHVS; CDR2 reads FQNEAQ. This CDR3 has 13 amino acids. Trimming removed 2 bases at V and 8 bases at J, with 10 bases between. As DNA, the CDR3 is TGTGCCAGCAGCTTAAACAGGGTAGACACCATATATTTT. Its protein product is CASSLNRVDTIYF.

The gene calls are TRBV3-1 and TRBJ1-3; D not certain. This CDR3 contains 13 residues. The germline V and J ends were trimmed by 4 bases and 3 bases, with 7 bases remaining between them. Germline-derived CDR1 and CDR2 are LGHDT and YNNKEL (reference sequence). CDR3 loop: CASSPSLGNTIYF. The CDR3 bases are TGTGCCAGCAGCCCTTCACTTGGAAACACCATATATTTT.

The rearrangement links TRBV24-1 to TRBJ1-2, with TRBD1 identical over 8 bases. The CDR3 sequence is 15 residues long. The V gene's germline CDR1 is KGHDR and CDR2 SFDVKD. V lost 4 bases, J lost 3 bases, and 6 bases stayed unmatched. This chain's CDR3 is CATSDPGQDYYGYTF. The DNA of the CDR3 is TGTGCCACCAGTGACCCGGGACAGGACTACTATGGCTACACCTTC.

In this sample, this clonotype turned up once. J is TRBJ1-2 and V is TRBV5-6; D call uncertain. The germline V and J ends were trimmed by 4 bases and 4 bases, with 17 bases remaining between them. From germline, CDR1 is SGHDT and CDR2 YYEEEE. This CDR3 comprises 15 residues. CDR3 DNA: TGTGCCAGCAGCGCCCGGTTTCCAGGAATCTATGGCTACACCTTC. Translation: CASSARFPGIYGYTF.

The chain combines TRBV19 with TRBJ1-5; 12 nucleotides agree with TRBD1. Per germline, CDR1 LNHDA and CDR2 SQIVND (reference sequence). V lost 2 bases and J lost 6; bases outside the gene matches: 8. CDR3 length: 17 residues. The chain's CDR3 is CASSIPGQGAFGQPQHF. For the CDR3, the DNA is TGTGCCAGTAGTATACCGGGACAGGGGGCTTTCGGTCAGCCCCAGCATTTT.

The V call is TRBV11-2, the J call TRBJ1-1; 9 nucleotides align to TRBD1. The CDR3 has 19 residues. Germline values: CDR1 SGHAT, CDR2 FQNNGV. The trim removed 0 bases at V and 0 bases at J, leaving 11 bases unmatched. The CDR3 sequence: CASSLDRAPGQGMNTEAFF. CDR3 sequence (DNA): TGTGCCAGCAGCTTAGATAGGGCCCCGGGACAGGGAATGAACACTGAAGCTTTCTTT.

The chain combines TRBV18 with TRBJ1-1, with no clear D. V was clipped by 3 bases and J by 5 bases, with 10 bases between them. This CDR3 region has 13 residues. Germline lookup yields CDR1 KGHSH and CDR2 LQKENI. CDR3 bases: TGTGCCAGCTCACCGATGCGGGAAACTGAAGCTTTCTTT. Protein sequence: CASSPMRETEAFF. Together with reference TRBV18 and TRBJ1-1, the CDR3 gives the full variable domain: NAGVMQNPRHLVRRRGQEARLRCSPMKGHSHVYWYRQLPEEGLKFMVYLQKENIIDESGMPKERFSAEFPKEGPSILRIQQVVRGDSAAYFCASSPMRETEAFFGQGTRLTVV.

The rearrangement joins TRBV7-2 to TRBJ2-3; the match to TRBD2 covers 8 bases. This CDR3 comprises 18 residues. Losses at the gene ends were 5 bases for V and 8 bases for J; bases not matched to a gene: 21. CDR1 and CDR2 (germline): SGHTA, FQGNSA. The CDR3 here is CASSLDLTSATYRVTQYF. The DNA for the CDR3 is TGTGCCAGCAGCCTCGACCTGACTAGCGCCACATACCGAGTTACGCAGTATTTT.

The CDR3 spells CASSSDGGVNTEAFF. The DNA for the CDR3 is TGTGCCAGCAGCTCAGATGGGGGGGTGAACACTGAAGCTTTCTTT. The chain carries TRBV5-6 and TRBJ1-1, with D possibly being TRBD1 (5 bases). Germline-derived CDR1 and CDR2 are SGHDT and YYEEEE. The V gene lost 3 bases and the J gene lost 0 bases, with 12 bases spanning the gap. The CDR3 has 15 residues.

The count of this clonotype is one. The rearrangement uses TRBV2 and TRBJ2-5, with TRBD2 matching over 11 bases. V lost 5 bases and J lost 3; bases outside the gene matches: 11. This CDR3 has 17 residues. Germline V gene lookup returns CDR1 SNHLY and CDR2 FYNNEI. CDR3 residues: CASSSGLADWGKETQYF. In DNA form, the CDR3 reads TGTGCCAGCAGTTCGGGACTAGCGGATTGGGGTAAAGAGACCCAGTACTTC.

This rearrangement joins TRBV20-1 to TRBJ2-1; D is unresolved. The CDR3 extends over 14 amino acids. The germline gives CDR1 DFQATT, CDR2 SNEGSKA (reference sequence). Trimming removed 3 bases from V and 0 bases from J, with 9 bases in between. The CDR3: CSARAISSYNEQFF. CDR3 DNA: TGCAGTGCTAGGGCGATTAGCTCCTACAATGAGCAGTTCTTC.

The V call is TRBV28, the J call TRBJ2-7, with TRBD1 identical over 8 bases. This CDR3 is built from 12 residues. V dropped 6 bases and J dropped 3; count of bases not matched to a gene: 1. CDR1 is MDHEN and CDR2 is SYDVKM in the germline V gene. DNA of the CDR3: TGTGCCAGCAGAACAGGGGGCTACGAGCAGTACTTC. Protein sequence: CASRTGGYEQYF.

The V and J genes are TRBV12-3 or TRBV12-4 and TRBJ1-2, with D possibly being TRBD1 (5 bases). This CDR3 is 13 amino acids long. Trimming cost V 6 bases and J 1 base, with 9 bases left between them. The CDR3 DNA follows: TGTGCCAGCAGCGTGGACAATAACTATGGCTACACCTTC. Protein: CASSVDNNYGYTF.

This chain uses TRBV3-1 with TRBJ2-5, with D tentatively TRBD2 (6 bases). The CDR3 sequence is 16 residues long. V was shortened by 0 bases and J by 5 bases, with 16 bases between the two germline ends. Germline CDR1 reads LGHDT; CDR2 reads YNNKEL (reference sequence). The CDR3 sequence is CASSQDLDGGGETQYF. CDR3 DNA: TGTGCCAGCAGCCAAGATCTGGACGGAGGAGGGGAGACCCAGTACTTC.

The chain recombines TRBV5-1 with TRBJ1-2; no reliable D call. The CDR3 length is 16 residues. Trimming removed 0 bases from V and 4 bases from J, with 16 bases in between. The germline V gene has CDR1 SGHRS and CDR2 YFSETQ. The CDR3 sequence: CASSLGAKTQRYGYTF. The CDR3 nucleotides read TGCGCCAGCAGCTTGGGCGCAAAAACCCAACGCTATGGCTACACCTTC.

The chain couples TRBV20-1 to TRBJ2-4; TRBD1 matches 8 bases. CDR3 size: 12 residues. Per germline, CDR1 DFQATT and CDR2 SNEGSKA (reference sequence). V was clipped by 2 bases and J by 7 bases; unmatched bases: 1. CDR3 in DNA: TGCAGTGCTAGACAGGGGGCGAACATTCAGTACTTC. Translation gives CSARQGANIQYF.